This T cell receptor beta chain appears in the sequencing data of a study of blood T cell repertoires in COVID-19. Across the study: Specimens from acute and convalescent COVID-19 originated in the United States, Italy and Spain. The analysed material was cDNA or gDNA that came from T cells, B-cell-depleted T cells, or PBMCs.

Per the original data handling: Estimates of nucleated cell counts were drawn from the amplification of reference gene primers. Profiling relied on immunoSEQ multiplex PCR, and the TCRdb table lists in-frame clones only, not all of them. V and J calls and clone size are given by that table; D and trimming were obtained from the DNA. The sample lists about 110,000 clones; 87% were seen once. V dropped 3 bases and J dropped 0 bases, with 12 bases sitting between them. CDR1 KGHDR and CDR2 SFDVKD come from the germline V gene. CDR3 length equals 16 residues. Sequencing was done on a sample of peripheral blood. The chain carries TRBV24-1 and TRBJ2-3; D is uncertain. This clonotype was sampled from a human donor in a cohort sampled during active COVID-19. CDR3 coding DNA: TGTGCCACCAGTGATCCCTCTAGAGTAAGCACAGATACGCAGTATTTT. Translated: CATSDPSRVSTDTQYF.